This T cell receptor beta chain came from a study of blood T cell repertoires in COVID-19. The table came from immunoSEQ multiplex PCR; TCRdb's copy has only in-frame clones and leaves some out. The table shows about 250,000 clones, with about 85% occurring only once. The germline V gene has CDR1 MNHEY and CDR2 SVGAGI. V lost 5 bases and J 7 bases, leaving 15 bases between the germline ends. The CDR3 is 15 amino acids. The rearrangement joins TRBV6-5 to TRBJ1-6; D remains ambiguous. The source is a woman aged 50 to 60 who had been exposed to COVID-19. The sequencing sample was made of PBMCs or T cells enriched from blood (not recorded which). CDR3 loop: CASSRRLIRNSPLHF. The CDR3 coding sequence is TGTGCCAGCAGTCGGCGACTCATCCGGAATTCACCCCTCCACTTT.